This T cell receptor (beta chain) was observed in a study of CD8+CD57+ T cells in acquired aplastic anemia. Whole-study findings and limits: Patients did not significantly differ from controls in CD8+ Simpson's diversity.

This clonotype was observed many times. Its antigen is currently unknown. The study profiled TCR beta VDJ and CDR3 using genomic DNA as template. TCRdb fed the reads into MiXCR, producing one record per CDR3 protein. This sample carries 120,000 or so distinct CDR3 sequences, approximately 36% of them seen once, and the ten largest clones take approximately 2.6%. V was trimmed by 2 bases and J by 2 bases, leaving 13 bases between them. The CDR3 loop spans 15 amino acids. Those patients picked for sequencing had displayed CD8+CD57+ cell expansion on flow cytometry. By the time of blood sampling, patients had still received no therapy.

Sequencing used sorted CD4+, CD8+, or CD8+CD57+ T cells (not recorded which) from PBMCs. The rearrangement links TRBV12-3 or TRBV12-4 to TRBJ2-7, with D possibly being TRBD1 (5 bases). This TCR was sampled from a human donor with aplastic anemia. This CDR3 reads CASSLQLGPPYEQYF. The DNA of the CDR3 is TGTGCCAGCAGTTTACAACTGGGGCCCCCCTACGAGCAGTACTTC.